The 21 T cell receptor beta chains below all came from one sample that was sequenced in a study of regulatory T cells in long-lasting Graves disease. Time point here: persistent/refractory GD, antithyroid drugs over 5 years with positive TRAb. RNA isolated from PBMCs was used to make the TCR library. With iRepertoire HTBI primers and Arm-PCR of CDR3 regions, TCR beta libraries were built. MiXCR, run by TCRdb on the multiplex PCR reads, gives a single entry per CDR3 protein. Seen here are about 290,000 distinct CDR3 sequences, under 25% observed once, and the top ten hold roughly 50%. The specimen comprised peripheral blood mononuclear cells (PBMCs), sampled when the disease was refractory, from a patient treated with antithyroid drugs. The source of these receptors is a female donor with Graves disease.

CDR3 sequence: CASSPWDTYNEQFF. The CDR3 DNA is TGTGCCAGCAGCCCCTGGGACACATACAATGAGCAGTTCTTC. The rearrangement joins TRBV11-2 to TRBJ2-1; tentatively, D is TRBD1 (6 bases). The V and J ends lost 5 bases and 4 bases respectively, with 12 bases between them. CDR3 size: 14 residues. The germline V gene has CDR1 SGHAT and CDR2 FQNNGV.

The sample holds many counts of this clonotype. This chain joins TRBV6-1 and TRBJ2-7, with D possibly matching TRBD1 (5 bases). The V gene lost 6 bases and the J gene lost 1 base, with 16 bases spanning the gap. The CDR3 covers 15 residues. CDR1 is MNHNS, CDR2 SASEGT, per germline. CDR3 residues: CASSPWTSSSYEQYF. Here the CDR3 DNA reads TGTGCCAGCAGCCCTTGGACATCCAGTTCCTACGAGCAGTACTTC.

The rearrangement joins TRBV4-3 to TRBJ2-7; a possible D gene is TRBD1 (6 bases). The germline V gene has CDR1 LGHNA and CDR2 YSLEER. The CDR3 is 14 amino acids. Deletions cut 0 bases from V and 2 bases from J, with 8 bases between. In DNA form, the CDR3 reads TGCGCCAGCAGCCAAGACGGACAGACCTACGAGCAGTACTTC. Amino acids: CASSQDGQTYEQYF.

There are many counts of this clonotype. This chain links TRBV9 with TRBJ2-5, with 7 bases lining up with TRBD2. The CDR3 is 16 residues long. Germline CDR1 and CDR2: SGDLS and YYNGEE. V lost 0 bases to trimming and J lost 5 bases; unmatched junction nucleotides: 10. As DNA, the CDR3 is TGTGCCAGCAGCGTAGGTGCGGCGGGAGTGGAGGAGACCCAGTACTTC. Its translation is CASSVGAAGVEETQYF.

The chain uses TRBV10-3 and TRBJ2-3, with 7 bases lining up with TRBD1. Germline V gives CDR1 ENHRY, CDR2 SYGVKD. The CDR3 loop spans 14 amino acids. V was pared by 6 bases and J by 2 bases, with 5 bases of the junction left unmatched. As DNA, the CDR3 is TGTGCCATCAGCCGGACAGGATACACAGATACGCAGTATTTT. It specifies CAISRTGYTDTQYF.

The rearrangement links TRBV19 to TRBJ1-4; D unclear. This CDR3 spans 13 amino acids. V gave up 7 bases and J gave up 8 bases, with 14 bases separating them. Germline loops: CDR1 LNHDA, CDR2 SQIVND (reference sequence). The CDR3 spells CASTILDGEKLFF. CDR3 in DNA: TGTGCCAGTACCATACTGGACGGGGAAAAACTGTTTTTT.

The rearrangement uses TRBV20-1 and TRBJ2-5; unclear D gene. V lost 3 bases and J 0 bases, leaving 5 bases between the germline ends. Germline V CDR1 and CDR2: DFQATT, SNEGSKA (reference sequence). The CDR3 spans 12 residues. CDR3 coding DNA: TGCAGTGCTAGCGGTTACCAAGAGACCCAGTACTTC. The encoded protein is CSASGYQETQYF.

V and J are TRBV7-2 and TRBJ2-2; D is unresolved. The CDR3 runs 17 residues. CDR1 SGHTA and CDR2 FQGNSA come from the germline V gene. V was clipped by 5 bases and J by 3 bases, with 19 bases between them. The CDR3 reads CASSLEPRSGHTGELFF. CDR3 sequence (DNA): TGTGCCAGCAGCCTAGAACCCCGGTCAGGACACACCGGGGAGCTGTTTTTT.

The sample holds one count of this clonotype. The chain combines TRBV20-1 with TRBJ2-7; D may be TRBD1 (6 bases). CDR1 is DFQATT, CDR2 SNEGSKA, per germline (reference sequence). V lost 5 bases, J lost 3 bases, and 17 bases lay in between. CDR3 length: 14 residues. The CDR3 bases are TGCAGTGCTTCAGACAGGTTTTTACGCTACGAGCAGTACTTC. Its translation: CSASDRFLRYEQYF.

The chain couples TRBV28 to TRBJ2-7, with D possibly being TRBD1 or TRBD2 (6 bases each). The V gene's germline CDR1 is MDHEN and CDR2 SYDVKM. The V and J ends lost 6 bases and 3 bases respectively, with 15 bases between them. CDR3 length: 14 amino acids. DNA for the CDR3: TGTGCCAGCAGCGATGAGGGGGGTATCTACGAGCAGTACTTC. This translates into CASSDEGGIYEQYF.

The CDR3 DNA reads TGTGCCAGCAGTTACTCTCCCCTAGGGGACATTCAGTACTTC. This translates into CASSYSPLGDIQYF. V is TRBV6-2 or TRBV6-3 and J is TRBJ2-4; tentatively, D is TRBD1 (5 bases). V gave up 0 bases and J gave up 8 bases, with 11 bases separating them. The CDR3 consists of 14 residues. Germline V gene data show CDR1 as MNHEY and CDR2 as SVGEGT.

This clonotype was observed at least ten times. The chain recombines TRBV7-9 with TRBJ2-7, with D possibly matching TRBD1 (5 bases). The germline CDR1 and CDR2 sequences are SEHNR and FQNEAQ (reference sequence). CDR3 size: 14 residues. V lost 4 bases, J lost 1 base, and 11 bases lay in between. In nucleotides, the CDR3 is TGTGCCAGCAGCTCCTCAGACAGTTCCTACGAGCAGTACTTC. Protein product: CASSSSDSSYEQYF. The full variable domain, in which reference TRBV7-9 and TRBJ2-7 provide the parts outside the CDR3, is DTGVSQNPRHKITKRGQNVTFRCDPISEHNRLYWYRQTLGQGPEFLTYFQNEAQLEKSRLLSDRFSAERPKGSFSTLEIQRTEQGDSAMYLCASSSSDSSYEQYFGPGTRLTVT.

This clonotype appeared a few times. This chain uses TRBV7-9 with TRBJ2-7, with D uncertain. The CDR3 extends over 14 amino acids. Germline V gene data show CDR1 as SEHNR and CDR2 as FQNEAQ (reference sequence). Trimming stripped 3 bases from V and 0 bases from J, with 9 bases between. The CDR3 is CASSFGRSSYEQYF. The CDR3, as DNA: TGTGCCAGCAGCTTTGGTAGGTCCTCCTACGAGCAGTACTTC.

This clonotype has at least ten counts. In nucleotides, the CDR3 is TGTGCCAGCAGTAGGACAGGCAATCAGCCCCAGCATTTT. It codes for CASSRTGNQPQHF. V and J are TRBV27 and TRBJ1-5; D might be TRBD1 (6 bases). The germline gives CDR1 MNHEY, CDR2 SMNVEV (reference sequence). The V end lost 5 bases, the J end lost 2 bases, and 7 bases lay between the germline ends. This CDR3 has 13 residues.

There are a few counts of this clonotype. The rearrangement uses TRBV6-9 and TRBJ1-5; D is ambiguous. This CDR3 is built from 16 residues. Trimming took 3 bases from V and 13 from J, leaving 25 bases between them. Germline CDR1 and CDR2: MNHGY and SVAAGI. CDR3 in DNA: TGTGCCAGCAGTTACTCCGGCCGGAACACCGCGGAAGATCAGCATTTT. Amino acids: CASSYSGRNTAEDQHF.

V usage is TRBV7-2 and J usage is TRBJ2-1; the D is unclear. The V gene lost 3 bases and the J gene lost 1 base, with 10 bases spanning the gap. The germline V gene has CDR1 SGHTA and CDR2 FQGNSA. This CDR3 is 15 amino acids long. The CDR3 nucleotides read TGTGCCAGCAGCTTTAGTAGGAGTTCCTACAATGAGCAGTTCTTC. This encodes CASSFSRSSYNEQFF.

This clonotype has only a few counts. The V and J genes are TRBV7-2 and TRBJ2-5; maybe TRBD2 (5 bases). Trimming pared 4 bases from V and 5 bases from J, leaving 8 bases between. The germline V gene has CDR1 SGHTA and CDR2 FQGNSA. The CDR3 runs 12 residues. The CDR3 coding sequence is TGTGCCAGCAGCTCAACGGGGGAGACCCAGTACTTC. Translated: CASSSTGETQYF.

This clonotype was detected ten times or more. The CDR3 region is CASSLAGLTSYEQYF. CDR3 coding DNA: TGTGCCAGCAGCTTAGCTGGACTGACCTCCTACGAGCAGTACTTC. The chain links TRBV7-2 to TRBJ2-7; D possibly corresponds to TRBD2 (5 bases). The V end was cut by 0 bases, the J end by 0 bases, with 9 bases between. This CDR3 contains 15 residues. Germline CDR1 SGHTA, CDR2 FQGNSA. The variable domain in full, completed from reference TRBV7-2 and TRBJ2-7, reads GAGVSQSPSNKVTEKGKDVELRCDPISGHTALYWYRQSLGQGLEFLIYFQGNSAPDKSGLPSDRFSAERTGGSVSTLTIQRTQQEDSAVYLCASSLAGLTSYEQYFGPGTRLTVT.

In regard to this clonotype: One base away lies a much larger clone, so this may be a sequencing read error. Here the CDR3 reads CASKHGGRTGDIYGYIF. In DNA, the CDR3 is TGTGCCAGCAAACACGGGGGCCGGACAGGGGACATCTATGGCTACATCTTC. The chain recombines TRBV12-3 or TRBV12-4 with TRBJ1-2, with TRBD1 matching over 9 bases. There are 17 residues in the CDR3.

This clonotype was counted many times. V gene TRBV20-1 combines with J gene TRBJ1-2; no clear D. Germline loops: CDR1 DFQATT, CDR2 SNEGSKA (reference sequence). V lost 3 bases and J lost 0, with 11 bases in between. The CDR3 is 14 amino acids. The CDR3, as DNA: TGCAGTGCTAGTCGTAGGCAGACTAACTATGGCTACACCTTC. Translation: CSASRRQTNYGYTF.

The rearrangement uses TRBV7-9 and TRBJ2-7; 9 positions agree with TRBD1. Trimming removed 4 bases from V and 0 bases from J; junction bases left unmatched: 7. Germline V gene data show CDR1 as SEHNR and CDR2 as FQNEAQ (reference sequence). The CDR3 has 16 amino acids. CDR3 DNA: TGTGCCAGCAGCTCCTCACAGGGGGCCAGCTCCTACGAGCAGTACTTC. As protein: CASSSSQGASSYEQYF.